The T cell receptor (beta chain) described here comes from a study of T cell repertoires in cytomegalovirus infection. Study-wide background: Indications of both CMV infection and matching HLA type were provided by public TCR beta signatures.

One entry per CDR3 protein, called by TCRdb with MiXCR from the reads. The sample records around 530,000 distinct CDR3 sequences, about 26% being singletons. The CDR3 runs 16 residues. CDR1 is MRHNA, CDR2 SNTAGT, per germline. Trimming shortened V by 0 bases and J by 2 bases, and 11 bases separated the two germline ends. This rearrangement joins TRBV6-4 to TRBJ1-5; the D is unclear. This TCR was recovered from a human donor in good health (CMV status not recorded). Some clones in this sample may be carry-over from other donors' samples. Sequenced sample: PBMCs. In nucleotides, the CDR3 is TGTGCCAGCAGTGACTCCGCCGTGAGGGGCAATCAGCCCCAGCATTTT. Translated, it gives CASSDSAVRGNQPQHF.